This T cell receptor beta chain is from a study of identical twins. Study outcomes and limitations: Partly confounded zero-insertion analyses could result from invariant MAIT and iNKT cells. Monozygotic twin pairs showed more out-of-frame TCR alpha sharing than models estimated.

The CDR3 length is 15 residues. Germline V CDR1 and CDR2: MNHEY, SMNVEV (reference sequence). V lost 3 bases to trimming and J lost 0 bases, with 12 bases between them. TCRdb re-derived calls from the 5' RACE reads in MiXCR, one entry per CDR3 protein. The repertoire consists of about 700,000 distinct CDR3 sequences, with around 5.7% occurring once and the leading ten covering under 2%. Details on this clonotype: What it recognizes is unknown.

This chain joins TRBV27 and TRBJ2-7; the D gene is possibly TRBD2 (5 bases). Material for sequencing was naive T cells sorted from blood. This receptor was obtained from a man aged 18-30 years in good health. This CDR3 is CASSFGQRSSYEQYF. The CDR3 DNA sequence: TGTGCCAGCAGTTTTGGGCAGCGGTCCTCCTACGAGCAGTACTTC.